This TCR beta chain was identified in a study of PD-1 blockade in classical Hodgkin lymphoma. This clone showed up just once. TCRdb's table, derived via immunoSEQ multiplex PCR, lists solely in-frame clones and lacks some. The table shows 30,000 to 40,000 clones, with roughly 90% occurring only once. Time point defined: cycle 4 day 1 (C4D1), after less than seven weeks of nivolumab. With no exception, relapse followed autologous stem cell transplantation in all patients, and brentuximab vedotin exposure varied. Magnetic negative selection of thawed PBMCs was the method by which CD4+ T cells were purified. With 4 bases removed from V and 2 bases from J, the gap between germline ends came to 12 bases. The CDR3 is 14 amino acids. Germline values: CDR1 LNHDA, CDR2 SQIVND (reference sequence).

The gene calls are TRBV19 and TRBJ2-7; maybe TRBD1 (7 bases). The sequencing here drew on CD4+ T cells from blood, taken before the fourth cycle of nivolumab. The sequence derives from a human donor with classical Hodgkin lymphoma. The CDR3 nucleotides are TGTGCCAGTAGTACCCAGGGGGGTCCCTACGAGCAGTACTTC. Translation gives CASSTQGGPYEQYF.